This entry features one TCR beta chain sequence. The data are from a study of OX40 agonist ivuxolimab in advanced cancers. Turning to the study itself: From roughly 20 to 85 years was the age range, with a mean of around 57 years, and 65% to 90% were male.

Repertoires were generated with immunoSEQ multiplex PCR, while TCRdb's copy carries only in-frame clones and drops some. The table records over 60,000 clones, 94% of them present only once. The germline V gene encodes CDR1 MNHEY and CDR2 SMNVEV (reference sequence). The CDR3 has 15 amino acids. The germline V and J ends were trimmed by 2 bases and 1 base, with 11 bases remaining between them. The sequences come from CD4+ or CD8+ T cells sorted from blood, collected in a trial of the OX40 agonist ivuxolimab. The chain recombines TRBV27 with TRBJ1-1; D gene unclear. The TCR originated in an adult with an advanced solid tumor such as melanoma, head and neck, liver or kidney cancer. The CDR3 sequence is CASSLGSLANTEAFF. The CDR3 DNA sequence: TGTGCCAGCAGTTTAGGCAGTTTGGCGAACACTGAAGCTTTCTTT.